The present entry profiles one TCR beta chain with its context. Germline loops: CDR1 SGHRS, CDR2 YFSETQ. The CDR3 is made up of 14 amino acids. The trim removed 4 bases at V and 6 bases at J, leaving 8 bases unmatched. In the study's own analysis: Reference gene primers were amplified, and this amplification served to estimate nucleated cell counts. The protocol was immunoSEQ multiplex PCR, while the TCRdb copy is restricted to in-frame clones and leaves out a portion. V and J calls and clone size come straight from that table; D and trimming were deduced from the DNA. The sample contains about 130,000 clones, approximately 82% of which appear only once. This specimen belongs to a study of blood T cell repertoires in COVID-19. Study summary: The study drew acute and convalescent COVID-19 samples from the United States, Italy and Spain. T cells, B-cell-depleted T cells, or PBMCs provided the cDNA or gDNA that served as material.

Sequenced material: peripheral blood. This rearrangement joins TRBV5-1 to TRBJ1-2, with 8 positions matching TRBD1. The TCR originated in a man in his sixties with acute or convalescent COVID-19. CDR3 protein: CASSTGQALNGYTF. DNA for the CDR3: TGCGCCAGCAGCACGGGACAGGCGCTAAATGGCTACACCTTC. The full variable domain, in which reference TRBV5-1 and TRBJ1-2 provide the parts outside the CDR3, is KAGVTQTPRYLIKTRGQQVTLSCSPISGHRSVSWYQQTPGQGLQFLFEYFSETQRNKGNFPGRFSGRQFSNSRSEMNVSTLELGDSALYLCASSTGQALNGYTFGSGTRLTVV.